What follows describes a single T cell receptor (beta chain). Its antigen remains unknown. The entry originates in a study of CXCR3-negative and CXCR3-positive naive CD8 T cells. UMI-labeled TRB cDNA libraries were prepared by 5' RACE. From its re-call of the 5' RACE reads, TCRdb lists each CDR3 protein once, without DNA. The listing contains 48,000 or so distinct CDR3 sequences. Notes on the study in general: Comparably high diversity was seen in both naive subsets, and much lower diversity in memory CD8+ cells. The authors found comparable surface CD5 between naive subsets and inferred TCR strength from TRB CDR3 properties.

Germline assignment: CDR1 MDHEN and CDR2 SYDVKM. The CDR3 has 13 residues. The TCR comes from a human donor in good health. Some clones in this sample may be carry-over from other donors' samples. Specimen: memory CD8+ T cells from blood. The rearrangement joins TRBV28 to TRBJ2-7; the D call of TRBD1 rests on TCRdb alone, since no DNA is present to check it. The CDR3 spells CASRPGGSYEQYF.